This T cell receptor (beta chain) comes out of a study of response to subunit inactivated influenza vaccine. Study observations and caveats: Seasonal influenza vaccination, on each occasion, was suggested by the authors to recruit few new T cells.

The germline V and J ends were trimmed by 9 bases and 2 bases, with 0 bases remaining between them. CDR3 length: 9 residues. Per the germline V gene, CDR1 is KGHDR and CDR2 is SFDVKD. TCRdb independently ran MiXCR on the RT-PCR reads; one entry per CDR3 protein. The sample has just under 550,000 distinct CDR3 sequences; around 21% are singletons. Many counts were recorded for this clonotype. Its antigen is undetermined. The sample was also reused in another study, on T cells expressing NK-cell markers. According to that study: The cDNA for TCR beta came from 5'RACE template switching with UMIs. One of eight sequenced donors was HCMV-seronegative; the other seven were seropositive. Topping the CD3+CD56-NKG2C+ fraction as well were these clonotypes, in a few donors. HCMV specificity of expanded NKG2C+ T cell clones remained unclear.

The chain employs TRBV24-1 and TRBJ2-5; D is uncertain. This specimen was CD4+ T cells sorted from PBMCs, taken 12 days after vaccination. The clonotype was recovered from a man aged 50 to 59 who received an inactivated influenza vaccine. The CDR3 nucleotides read TGTGCCACCCAAGAGACCCAGTACTTC. It is translated as CATQETQYF.